These 9 T cell receptor beta chains were sequenced from one sample in a study of blood T cell repertoires in COVID-19. Some clones are missing from TCRdb's copy, which holds only in-frame ones; the method was immunoSEQ multiplex PCR. The sample shows fewer than 500,000 clones, 70% to 90% of them seen only once. The sequencing sample was made of peripheral blood. The receptors originated from a man aged 18-30 years with COVID-19, enrolled during active disease.

This chain links TRBV11-2 with TRBJ2-1; 9 bases agree with TRBD1. CDR1 SGHAT and CDR2 FQNNGV come from the germline V gene. With V trimmed by 1 base and J by 7 bases, 8 bases remained unmatched. This CDR3 is built from 16 residues. The CDR3 DNA reads TGTGCCAGCAGCTTAGCGGGACAGGGTCGAGTTAATGAGCAGTTCTTC. As protein: CASSLAGQGRVNEQFF.

This chain connects TRBV11-2 to TRBJ1-2, with 11 nucleotides matching TRBD1. This CDR3 is built from 14 residues. Germline trimming cut 6 bases from V and 4 bases from J; bases unmatched to any gene: 4. Looked up from germline, CDR1 is SGHAT and CDR2 is FQNNGV. The CDR3 region has the DNA TGTGCCAGCAGTCCCGGGACAGGGGGCTATGGCTACACCTTC. It codes for CASSPGTGGYGYTF.

The CDR3 loop is CASSEQGNSNQPQHF. CDR3 sequence (DNA): TGCGCCAGCTCCGAACAGGGGAATAGCAATCAGCCCCAGCATTTT. This chain uses TRBV5-1 with TRBJ1-5; 7 bases agree with TRBD1. Germline V gene data show CDR1 as SGHRS and CDR2 as YFSETQ. The CDR3 runs to 15 residues. With 7 bases clipped from V and 0 bases from J, the junction kept 7 bases outside the gene matches. The full variable domain, completed using reference TRBV5-1 and TRBJ1-5, is KAGVTQTPRYLIKTRGQQVTLSCSPISGHRSVSWYQQTPGQGLQFLFEYFSETQRNKGNFPGRFSGRQFSNSRSEMNVSTLELGDSALYLCASSEQGNSNQPQHFGDGTRLSIL.

V usage is TRBV7-8 and J usage is TRBJ2-1; 11 nucleotides agree with TRBD2. This CDR3 comprises 14 residues. Trimming took 4 bases from V and 7 from J; bases not matched to a gene: 3. CDR1 and CDR2 (germline): SGHVS, FQNEAQ. The CDR3 nucleotides read TGTGCCAGCAGCTCCGGGACTAGCGGTAATGAGCAGTTCTTC. This codes for CASSSGTSGNEQFF. Combining the CDR3 with reference TRBV7-8 and TRBJ2-1 gives the whole variable domain GAGVSQSPRYKVAKRGQDVALRCDPISGHVSLFWYQQALGQGPEFLTYFQNEAQLDKSGLPSDRFFAERPEGSVSTLKIQRTQQEDSAVYLCASSSGTSGNEQFFGPGTRLTVL.

The chain combines TRBV21-1 with TRBJ2-1; whether TRBD1, the table's D call, matches the DNA was not checked. TRBV21-1 is assigned pseudogene status. The length of the CDR3 is 16 residues. The DNA of the CDR3 is TGTGCCAGCAGCAAAGGACAGAAGGGATCCTACAATGAGCAGTTCTTC. It encodes CASSKGQKGSYNEQFF.

This clone was seen more than once but under ten times. V is TRBV12-3 or TRBV12-4 and J is TRBJ2-4; D is ambiguous. Trimming left V 1 base short and J 6 bases short, with 7 bases between. CDR3 length: 13 amino acids. The CDR3 region is CASSLGPRNIQYF. CDR3 DNA: TGTGCCAGCAGTTTAGGGCCTAGAAACATTCAGTACTTC.

DNA for the CDR3: TGTGCCAGCAGCAGGGGGGACAGGGCGGAAAAACTGTTTTTT. Its protein product is CASSRGDRAEKLFF. The rearrangement joins TRBV7-9 to TRBJ1-4; 9 positions agree with TRBD1. CDR1 and CDR2 from the germline V gene are SEHNR and FQNEAQ (reference sequence). Germline trimming cut 5 bases from V and 8 bases from J; bases unmatched to any gene: 6. The CDR3 spans 14 residues. Variable domain in full (rest from reference TRBV7-9 and TRBJ1-4): DTGVSQNPRHKITKRGQNVTFRCDPISEHNRLYWYRQTLGQGPEFLTYFQNEAQLEKSRLLSDRFSAERPKGSFSTLEIQRTEQGDSAMYLCASSRGDRAEKLFFGSGTQLSVL.

The chain couples TRBV30 to TRBJ2-1; TRBD1 matches at 9 bases. This CDR3 comprises 13 residues. J lost 6 bases, V lost 3 bases, and 3 bases had no gene match. CDR1 is GTSNPN and CDR2 is SVGIG in the germline V gene (reference sequence). Here the CDR3 DNA reads TGTGCCTGGAGCGGACAGGGGCCCAATGAGCAGTTCTTC. Translation: CAWSGQGPNEQFF. Full variable domain (rest looked up from reference TRBV30 and TRBJ2-1): SQTIHQWPATLVQPVGSPLSLECTVEGTSNPNLYWYRQAAGRGLQLLFYSVGIGQISSEVPQNLSASRPQDRQFILSSKKLLLSDSGFYLCAWSGQGPNEQFFGPGTRLTVL.

This clone was observed a single time. This sequence joins TRBV5-1 and TRBJ2-3, with D possibly matching TRBD2 (6 bases). With 5 bases removed from V and 0 bases from J, the gap between germline ends came to 13 bases. This CDR3 has 15 amino acids. Per germline, CDR1 SGHRS and CDR2 YFSETQ. CDR3 protein: CASSRGTASTDTQYF. CDR3 DNA: TGCGCCAGCAGTCGCGGGACGGCTAGCACAGATACGCAGTATTTT.